This TCR beta chain was identified in a study of cytomegalovirus exposure and HLA in healthy donors. Germline-derived CDR1 and CDR2 are SGHVS and FQNEAQ. The CDR3 loop spans 15 amino acids. The V gene end was trimmed by 7 bases and the J gene end by 4 bases; junction bases not matched to a gene: 5. Study-level points and caveats: As a later analysis showed, a missense DCLRE1C variant was linked to trimming of TCR beta V- and J-genes. When presence/absence was analysed, sequencing depth was taken to be roughly uniform across donors. Associated with cytomegalovirus, according to the listing, were around 160 TCR beta chains.

To note about this clone: Its antigen is still unknown.

Primers for the PCR totalled 60 Vbeta and 13 Jbeta. Profiling relied on immunoSEQ multiplex PCR, and the TCRdb table lists in-frame clones only, not all of them. The sample yields fewer than 200,000 clones, approximately 80% seen once. This chain joins TRBV7-8 and TRBJ2-2; TRBD2 matches 11 bases. The clonotype originates from a woman aged 18-29 years in good health and CMV-seronegative. Sequences were obtained from PBMCs. CDR3 region: CASKVLAGATGELFF. The CDR3 DNA sequence: TGTGCCAGCAAAGTACTAGCGGGAGCCACCGGGGAGCTGTTTTTT.